The rows below give T cell receptor beta chains drawn from one sample of a study of neurological immune-mediated disorders. A single record per CDR3 protein comes from TCRdb applying MiXCR to the 5' RACE reads. The table includes fewer than 80,000 distinct CDR3 sequences, 5.2% detected once. Sample: PBMCs. The receptors come from a woman younger than 45 with multiple sclerosis. Both conserved end residues are part of each CDR3. The order of the fields is D gene, V gene, J gene, clone size, CDR3 protein, CDR3 DNA. The D gene is left open where the match is weak. Not all rows give a size; the values are once, few, many and, for expanded clones, a class.

d_call: -
v_call: TRBV15
j_call: TRBJ1-4
clone_size: many
cdr3_aa: CATSRPTNEKLFF
cdr3_nt: TGTGCCACCAGTAGACCAACTAATGAAAAACTGTTTTTT

d_call: -
v_call: TRBV21-1
j_call: TRBJ2-3
clone_size: many
cdr3_aa: CARNTSSSTDTQYF
cdr3_nt: TGTGCCAGAAATACTAGCTCTAGCACAGATACGCAGTATTTT

d_call: TRBD2
v_call: TRBV5-1
j_call: TRBJ2-3
clone_size: many
cdr3_aa: CASRTGWGLAVTDTQYF
cdr3_nt: TGCGCCAGCAGGACCGGATGGGGACTAGCGGTTACAGATACGCAGTATTTT

d_call: TRBD1
v_call: TRBV28
j_call: TRBJ1-2
clone_size: -
cdr3_aa: CASSTTGVDYGYTF
cdr3_nt: TGTGCCAGCAGTACTACAGGGGTGGACTATGGCTACACCTTC

d_call: -
v_call: TRBV20-1
j_call: TRBJ1-2
clone_size: medium-sized
cdr3_aa: CSGAGVNLRDYGYTF
cdr3_nt: TGCAGTGGGGCAGGGGTCAATTTAAGGGACTATGGCTACACCTTC

d_call: TRBD1
v_call: TRBV20-1
j_call: TRBJ1-6
clone_size: many
cdr3_aa: CSAPSSGQGTYNSPLHF
cdr3_nt: TGCAGTGCTCCCAGTTCGGGACAGGGAACCTATAATTCACCCCTCCACTTT

d_call: -
v_call: TRBV20-1
j_call: TRBJ2-3
clone_size: many
cdr3_aa: CSARGPYTDTQYF
cdr3_nt: TGCAGTGCTAGAGGTCCCTACACAGATACGCAGTATTTT

d_call: -
v_call: TRBV5-1
j_call: TRBJ1-4
clone_size: many
cdr3_aa: CASSLEAGDYEKLFF
cdr3_nt: TGCGCCAGCAGCTTGGAGGCCGGAGACTATGAAAAACTGTTTTTT

d_call: -
v_call: TRBV15
j_call: TRBJ2-7
clone_size: many
cdr3_aa: CATSRERAAEYEQYF
cdr3_nt: TGTGCCACCAGCAGAGAGCGGGCCGCGGAGTACGAGCAGTACTTC

d_call: TRBD1
v_call: TRBV3-1
j_call: TRBJ1-1
clone_size: many
cdr3_aa: CASSHPGTGKTEAFF
cdr3_nt: TGTGCCAGCAGCCATCCCGGGACAGGGAAGACTGAAGCTTTCTTT

d_call: -
v_call: TRBV27
j_call: TRBJ2-1
clone_size: many
cdr3_aa: CASSFKGNEQFF
cdr3_nt: TGTGCCAGCAGTTTCAAAGGCAATGAGCAGTTCTTC

d_call: -
v_call: TRBV27
j_call: TRBJ1-5
clone_size: many
cdr3_aa: CASSGGGVNQPQHF
cdr3_nt: TGTGCCAGCAGCGGCGGGGGCGTCAATCAGCCCCAGCATTTT

d_call: TRBD1
v_call: TRBV15
j_call: TRBJ1-2
clone_size: many
cdr3_aa: CATSPTGDYGYTF
cdr3_nt: TGTGCCACCAGTCCAACAGGGGACTATGGCTACACCTTC

d_call: TRBD2
v_call: TRBV20-1
j_call: TRBJ2-3
clone_size: many
cdr3_aa: CSQEGRGAPTDTQYF
cdr3_nt: TGCAGCCAGGAAGGGCGGGGGGCTCCCACAGATACGCAGTATTTT

d_call: -
v_call: TRBV28
j_call: TRBJ2-6
clone_size: many
cdr3_aa: CASSLGRSTGANVLTF
cdr3_nt: TGTGCCAGCAGTTTAGGCAGGTCGACTGGGGCCAACGTCCTGACTTTC

d_call: TRBD2
v_call: TRBV3-1
j_call: TRBJ2-7
clone_size: many
cdr3_aa: CASSQSSGGYEQYF
cdr3_nt: TGTGCCAGCAGCCAATCTAGCGGAGGATACGAGCAGTACTTC

d_call: -
v_call: TRBV28
j_call: TRBJ2-1
clone_size: medium-sized
cdr3_aa: CASRRLPGEQFF
cdr3_nt: TGTGCCAGCAGACGCCTCCCGGGGGAGCAGTTCTTC

d_call: -
v_call: TRBV3-1
j_call: TRBJ2-3
clone_size: many
cdr3_aa: CASSHPASDTQYF
cdr3_nt: TGTGCCAGCAGCCACCCTGCCAGTGATACGCAGTATTTT